The entry that follows covers one T cell receptor beta chain sequence. CDR1 is LNHNV and CDR2 is YYDKDF in the germline V gene (reference sequence). V was clipped by 0 bases and J by 6 bases, with 11 bases between them. The CDR3 is made up of 15 amino acids. Researchers tagged individual cDNA molecules with unique molecular identifiers. TCRdb itself ran the 5' RACE reads through MiXCR, one entry per CDR3 protein. The table has approximately 97,000 distinct CDR3 sequences, about an eighth seen once. The data were taken from a study of early T cells in non-severe SARS-CoV-2 infection. Overall study: Chains from this unsorted whole-blood bulk RNA could not be paired.

The TCR originated in an adult who was a healthcare worker with PCR-confirmed SARS-CoV-2 infection or an uninfected control (not recorded which). The chain recombines TRBV15 with TRBJ1-4; D not resolved. The sequenced sample consisted of whole blood. CDR3 loop: CATSRDNGWDEKLFF. The CDR3 nucleotides read TGTGCCACCAGCAGAGATAATGGATGGGATGAAAAACTGTTTTTT.